This T cell receptor (beta chain) was profiled in a study of T cell repertoires in cytomegalovirus infection. The overall study: Both CMV infection and a matching HLA type were indicated by public TCR beta signatures. Study conclusions and caveats: HLA-C-restricted, CMV-specific TCR beta clonotypes were dominant ex vivo.

This clonotype was seen only once. Its antigen is not identified. One end of the junction does not line up with germline, which may come from a read error. Germline V CDR1 and CDR2: MDHEN, SYDVKM. There are 14 residues in the CDR3. TCRdb analysed the reads with MiXCR anew, one entry per CDR3 protein. The table shows about 450,000 distinct CDR3 sequences, with roughly a third occurring only once. The chain has TRBV28 and TRBJ1-3; D is undetermined. The source of this sequence is a human donor in good health (CMV status not recorded). Some clones in this sample may be carry-over from other donors' samples. Sequences were obtained from PBMCs. The CDR3 spells CASSPPGTGNTISF. The CDR3 DNA follows: TGTGCCAGCAGCCCCCCGGGTACTGGAAACACCATATCTTTT. Combining the CDR3 with reference TRBV28 and TRBJ1-3 gives the whole variable domain DVKVTQSSRYLVKRTGEKVFLECVQDMDHENMFWYRQDPGLGLRLIYFSYDVKMKEKGDIPEGYSVSREKKERFSLILESASTNQTSMYLCASSPPGTGNTISFGEGSWLTVV.